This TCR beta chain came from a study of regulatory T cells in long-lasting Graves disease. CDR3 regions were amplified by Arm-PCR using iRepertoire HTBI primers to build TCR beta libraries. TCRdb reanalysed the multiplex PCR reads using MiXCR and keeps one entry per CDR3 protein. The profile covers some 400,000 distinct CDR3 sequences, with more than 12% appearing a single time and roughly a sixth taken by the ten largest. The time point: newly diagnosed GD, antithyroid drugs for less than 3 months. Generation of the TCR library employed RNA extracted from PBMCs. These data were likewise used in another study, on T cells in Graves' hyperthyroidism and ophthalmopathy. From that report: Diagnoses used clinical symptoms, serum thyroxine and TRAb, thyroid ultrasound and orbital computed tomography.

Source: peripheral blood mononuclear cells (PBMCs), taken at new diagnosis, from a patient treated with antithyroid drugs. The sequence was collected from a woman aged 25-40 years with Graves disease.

The CDR3 here is CSDLGFSGDYGYTF. CDR3 nucleotides: TGCAGCGACTTGGGTTTTTCAGGCGACTATGGCTACACCTTC. The chain has TRBV29-1 and TRBJ1-2; D not certain. The CDR3 is 14 amino acids. Trimming cost V 7 bases and J 3 bases, with 18 bases left between them. Germline V gene data show CDR1 as SQVTM and CDR2 as ANQGSEA.